The sequence of this T cell receptor beta chain was determined in a study of blood T cell repertoires in COVID-19. The germline V gene has CDR1 MGHDK and CDR2 SYGVNS. Trimming cost V 4 bases and J 2 bases, with 12 bases left between them. This CDR3 region has 15 residues. Clones were sequenced by immunoSEQ multiplex PCR, and TCRdb holds only the in-frame ones, with some missing. The sample records some 290,000 clones, roughly 90% being singletons. V gene TRBV25-1 combines with J gene TRBJ2-1; TRBD2 is a possible D gene (5 bases). The TCR sequence derives from a woman aged 25 to 39 who had been exposed to COVID-19. Sequenced sample: PBMCs or T cells enriched from blood (not recorded which). The CDR3 coding sequence is TGTGCCAGCAGTGGACGGGGAACAGCCTACAATGAGCAGTTCTTC. Translation gives CASSGRGTAYNEQFF. The full variable domain, its missing parts supplied by reference TRBV25-1 and TRBJ2-1, is EADIYQTPRYLVIGTGKKITLECSQTMGHDKMYWYQQDPGMELHLIHYSYGVNSTEKGDLSSESTVSRIRTEHFPLTLESARPSHTSQYLCASSGRGTAYNEQFFGPGTRLTVL.